This record concerns one TCR beta chain sequence. The antigen is unknown. No treatment of any kind had been given to any patient before thyroid surgery. CDR1 and CDR2 (germline): SQVTM, ANQGSEA. This CDR3 is 13 amino acids long. V lost 7 bases to trimming and J lost 8 bases, with 20 bases between them. This sample was taken from a study of metastatic and nonmetastatic thyroid tumors. For the study at large: Repertoire comparison spanned blood and tumor or nodule tissue of malignant and benign thyroid patients. Findings of the study overall: Reported TCR beta diversity, measured in blood and tumor, was significantly higher for malignant thyroid tumors than for benign nodules.

Original processing methods: Clinicopathological groups of papillary thyroid cancer showed CDR3 differences that were used to build a distant-metastasis classifier. TCRdb re-analyzed the PCR reads using MiXCR. The V and J calls and clone size come from TCRdb's table, not from the authors' own analysis. The repertoire has around 20,000 clones, around 28% of them found once; the top ten carry 6.1%. The J gene is TRBJ1-2, the V gene TRBV29-1; tentative D call: TRBD1 (5 bases). This receptor was taken from a female donor with papillary thyroid cancer or a benign thyroid nodule (not recorded which). Some clones in this sample may be carry-over from other donors' samples. Sequencing input: blood. CDR3 bases: TGCAGCGCTCCTTACGGGGGAGCGGGGGGCTACACCTTC. Encoded protein: CSAPYGGAGGYTF.